A selection of T cell receptor beta chains follows, all from one sample in a study of radiotherapy plus CTLA-4 blockade in lung cancer. The data were produced by immunoSEQ multiplex PCR, yet TCRdb's version contains in-frame clones alone and is incomplete. The sample has more than 55,000 clones, approximately 79% seen once. The source was peripheral blood, collected from a patient treated with radiotherapy plus ipilimumab. All receptors derive from a human donor with non-small cell lung cancer who had a complete response to radiotherapy plus ipilimumab. CDR3s leave out the opening cysteine and the closing phenylalanine or tryptophan.

j_gene	v_gene	CDR3aa
TRBJ1-4	TRBV6-6	ASRLRGTGFEKLF
TRBJ2-1	TRBV7-8	ASSFSLNNEQF
TRBJ1-1	TRBV5-1	ASSLWTGRTEAF
TRBJ1-6	TRBV5-4	ASSSSGTAGSYNSPLH
TRBJ2-3	TRBV27	ASSRRGGGPDTQY
TRBJ1-1	TRBV18	ASSPPMATGTEAF
TRBJ1-1	TRBV5-4	ASSLPLNTEAF
TRBJ2-1	TRBV19	ASSATGSWGNEQF
TRBJ2-2	TRBV7-6	ASRGPWNTGELF
TRBJ1-1	TRBV6-1	ASSETGLGNTEAF
TRBJ1-1	TRBV10-3	AISESTIRRTGTEAF
TRBJ1-6	TRBV10-3	ATVQGLNSPLH
TRBJ1-2	TRBV6-6	ASNRQGGSYT
TRBJ2-1	TRBV15	ATSESRYNEQF
TRBJ2-5	TRBV29-1	SAGGAPRGATQY
TRBJ2-7	TRBV19	ASGALAGDEQY
TRBJ2-7	TRBV7-6	ASSPRARDEQY
TRBJ1-2	TRBV11-2	ASSLVQGYGYT
TRBJ1-2	TRBV19	ASSIGHRTVGGYT
TRBJ1-4	TRBV6-5	ASSRGGSEKLF
TRBJ1-5	TRBV11-3	ASSFFRDRDNNQPQH
TRBJ1-1	TRBV20-1	SAVGGTEAF
TRBJ2-7	TRBV7-9	ASSEPMGRDYEQY
TRBJ1-2	TRBV5-6	ASSSGDRPNYGYT
TRBJ2-4	TRBV10-1	ASSGGTGSNIQY
TRBJ1-2	TRBV7-2	ASSPFSNYGYT
TRBJ1-1	TRBV6-6	ASSYRGRTEAF
TRBJ1-2	TRBV18	ASSGIGTGSYGYT
TRBJ1-2	TRBV25-1	ASSPEWTSGYT
TRBJ2-1	TRBV6-5	ASSFTGTEIHEQF
TRBJ2-2	TRBV19	ASSTFNGFANTGELF
TRBJ1-6	TRBV5-5	ASSVQTGGAGNSPLH
TRBJ1-2	TRBV10-3	AAVEWGQGARGYGYT
TRBJ1-5	TRBV7-8	ASTLKGATGDSNQPQH
TRBJ1-6	TRBV12-5	ASGSTGSSYNSPLH
TRBJ2-7	TRBV18	ASSPLGQGISEQY
TRBJ1-5	TRBV4-3	ASSQDGAVNQPQH